The 25 T cell receptor beta chains given below trace back to one sample, sequenced in a study of blood T cell repertoires in COVID-19. This table comes from immunoSEQ multiplex PCR, and its TCRdb copy is limited to in-frame clones, with some not included. The table includes around 200,000 clones, over 70% detected once. The sample was peripheral blood. The source is a middle-aged man with active or convalescent COVID-19.

The chain combines TRBV4-1 with TRBJ2-7; D unclear. The CDR3 extends over 16 amino acids. The V gene lost 0 bases and the J gene lost 2 bases, with 14 bases spanning the gap. Germline lookup yields CDR1 MGHRA and CDR2 YSYEKL. In DNA form, the CDR3 reads TGCGCCAGCAGCCAAGATGCGTACGGTCTAACCTACGAGCAGTACTTC. It is translated as CASSQDAYGLTYEQYF.

This rearrangement joins TRBV6-5 to TRBJ1-6; no clear D. Trimming pared 2 bases from V and 2 bases from J, leaving 10 bases between. The V gene's germline CDR1 is MNHEY and CDR2 SVGAGI. The CDR3 runs 16 residues. CDR3 in amino acids: CASSYPQNAYNSPLHF. Written as DNA, the CDR3 is TGTGCCAGCAGTTACCCACAGAATGCCTATAATTCACCCCTCCACTTT.

The chain recombines TRBV27 with TRBJ2-6; no reliable D call. This CDR3 contains 14 residues. V lost 7 bases and J 0 bases, leaving 7 bases between the germline ends. In germline, CDR1 is MNHEY, CDR2 SMNVEV (reference sequence). This chain's CDR3 is CASTKLSGANVLTF. In nucleotides, the CDR3 is TGTGCCAGCACCAAACTCTCTGGGGCCAACGTCCTGACTTTC.

The rearrangement links TRBV3-1 (or the pseudogene TRBV3-2) to TRBJ1-2, with D hard to call. Germline lookup yields CDR1 LGHDT and CDR2 YNNKEL (reference sequence). V lost 0 bases and J lost 2, with 4 bases in between. This CDR3 region has 13 residues. The CDR3 DNA sequence: TGTGCCAGCAGCCAAGACAGGAACTATGGCTACACCTTC. Its translation: CASSQDRNYGYTF.

The chain recombines TRBV9 with TRBJ1-3; D is ambiguous. Trimming took 0 bases from V and 0 from J, leaving 7 bases between them. Germline CDR1 and CDR2: SGDLS and YYNGEE. The CDR3 is 15 residues long. CDR3: CASSVDLSSGNTIYF. The CDR3 bases are TGTGCCAGCAGCGTAGATCTATCCTCTGGAAACACCATATATTTT.

J is TRBJ2-7 and V is TRBV30; no clear D. The CDR3 has 13 amino acids. CDR1 and CDR2 from the germline V gene are GTSNPN and SVGIG (reference sequence). Trimming removed 8 bases at V and 1 base at J, with 15 bases between. The CDR3 DNA reads as TGTGCCCTTACCCGACTGAGATCCTACGAGCAGTACTTC. This sequence encodes CALTRLRSYEQYF.

The rearrangement uses TRBV11-2 and TRBJ1-3; D ambiguous. The CDR3 is made up of 13 amino acids. CDR1 SGHAT and CDR2 FQNNGV come from the germline V gene. The V end was cut by 5 bases, the J end by 8 bases, with 13 bases between. CDR3 region: CASSTTGGDTIYF. Written as DNA, the CDR3 is TGTGCCAGCAGCACGACCGGCGGGGACACCATATATTTT.

This chain links TRBV6-6 with TRBJ1-1; D is uncertain. CDR3 size: 12 residues. The V end lost 3 bases, the J end lost 4 bases, and 6 bases lay between the germline ends. CDR1 is MNHNY, CDR2 SVGAGI, per germline (reference sequence). The CDR3 DNA reads as TGTGCCAGCAGTTATACGAGCACTGAAGCTTTCTTT. Its translation: CASSYTSTEAFF.

The J gene is TRBJ1-1, the V gene TRBV11-1; unclear D gene. The CDR3 has 15 amino acids. V lost 0 bases and J 0 bases, leaving 8 bases between the germline ends. Germline V gene sequence: CDR1 SGHAT, CDR2 FQDESV (reference sequence). The DNA for the CDR3 is TGTGCCAGCAGCTTAGCTGCGGGAATGAACACTGAAGCTTTCTTT. This gives the protein CASSLAAGMNTEAFF. Looking up the rest from reference TRBV11-1 and TRBJ1-1 gives the full variable domain: EAEVAQSPRYKITEKSQAVAFWCDPISGHATLYWYRQILGQGPELLVQFQDESVVDDSQLPKDRFSAERLKGVDSTLKIQPAELGDSAMYLCASSLAAGMNTEAFFGQGTRLTVV.

This clone has more than one count but fewer than ten. V and J are TRBV4-2 and TRBJ1-2; D not resolved. V gave up 0 bases and J gave up 1 base, with 18 bases separating them. The CDR3 is 18 residues long. The germline gives CDR1 LGHNA, CDR2 YNFKEQ. As DNA, the CDR3 is TGTGCCAGCAGCCAAGAGAAGGGCGGGATAGGAAATAACTATGGCTACACCTTC. Translating gives CASSQEKGGIGNNYGYTF.

The chain uses TRBV19 and TRBJ2-7; D might be TRBD1 (6 bases). Looked up from germline, CDR1 is LNHDA and CDR2 is SQIVND (reference sequence). This CDR3 region has 15 residues. Trimming took off 5 bases at V and 2 bases at J, with 16 bases between the two ends. The CDR3 is CASSQVLDRAYEQYF. The CDR3 DNA reads TGTGCCAGTAGTCAAGTTTTGGACAGAGCCTACGAGCAGTACTTC.

This chain connects TRBV6-5 to TRBJ2-7; 8 nucleotides align to TRBD1. CDR1 and CDR2 (germline): MNHEY, SVGAGI. This CDR3 has 14 amino acids. After removal of 10 bases from V and 0 bases from J, the junction contained 8 bases not matched to a gene. The chain's CDR3 is CATRTGRSSYEQYF. The CDR3 region has the DNA TGTGCCACCCGGACAGGGCGCAGCTCCTACGAGCAGTACTTC.

This clone was detected only a few times. The chain recombines TRBV5-1 with TRBJ2-1, with a weak D call TRBD2 (6 bases). Trimming cost V 0 bases and J 0 bases, with 16 bases left between them. Germline V gene data show CDR1 as SGHRS and CDR2 as YFSETQ. The CDR3 spans 18 residues. The CDR3: CASSLGTFGGSSYNEQFF. Here the CDR3 DNA reads TGCGCCAGCAGCTTGGGAACCTTTGGGGGGAGCTCCTACAATGAGCAGTTCTTC.

The chain employs TRBV30 and TRBJ2-7; no firm D call. There are 11 residues in the CDR3. CDR1 GTSNPN and CDR2 SVGIG come from the germline V gene (reference sequence). The ends were cut back, 4 bases at V and 3 bases at J, with 7 bases in the middle. In DNA form, the CDR3 reads TGTGCCTGGAAAGCAGGCTACGAGCAGTACTTC. As protein: CAWKAGYEQYF. The full variable domain, its missing parts supplied by reference TRBV30 and TRBJ2-7, is SQTIHQWPATLVQPVGSPLSLECTVEGTSNPNLYWYRQAAGRGLQLLFYSVGIGQISSEVPQNLSASRPQDRQFILSSKKLLLSDSGFYLCAWKAGYEQYFGPGTRLTVT.

The chain links TRBV7-9 to TRBJ1-6, with D possibly being TRBD1 (6 bases). Germline CDR1 SEHNR, CDR2 FQNEAQ (reference sequence). The V end lost 5 bases, the J end lost 15 bases, and 17 bases lay between the germline ends. This CDR3 is built from 13 residues. DNA for the CDR3: TGTGCCAGCAGCCTAAACGCTCAGGGGCGCCTCCACTTT. It codes for CASSLNAQGRLHF.

As to this clone: This same CDR3 is encoded by further DNA sequences in the sample. The V and J genes are TRBV18 and TRBJ1-1; 8 bases fit TRBD1. Germline loops: CDR1 KGHSH, CDR2 LQKENI. The V segment lost 3 bases and the J segment 8 bases; nucleotides outside the gene matches: 2. CDR3 length: 12 residues. The CDR3: CASSPRTGEAFF. CDR3 bases: TGTGCCAGCTCACCCAGGACAGGGGAAGCTTTCTTT.

V is TRBV9 and J is TRBJ2-1; TRBD2 matches at 7 bases. Trimming removed 0 bases from V and 2 bases from J; junction bases left unmatched: 2. CDR1 and CDR2 (germline): SGDLS, YYNGEE. The CDR3 spans 15 residues. DNA for the CDR3: TGTGCCAGCAGCGTAGGAAGCGGGACCTACAATGAGCAGTTCTTC. It translates to CASSVGSGTYNEQFF.

The J gene is TRBJ2-1, the V gene TRBV6-2 or TRBV6-3, with D perhaps matching TRBD1 (5 bases). CDR3 length: 17 amino acids. The V and J ends lost 4 bases and 1 base respectively, with 17 bases between them. The V gene's germline CDR1 is MNHEY and CDR2 SVGEGT. The CDR3 sequence: CASSSHGGRVSYNEQFF. In DNA form, the CDR3 reads TGTGCCAGCAGTTCCCATGGTGGCAGGGTGTCCTACAATGAGCAGTTCTTC.

The chain is built from TRBV7-3 and TRBJ2-5; D may be TRBD2 (6 bases). Germline-derived CDR1 and CDR2 are SGHTA and FQGTGA. This CDR3 is built from 15 residues. V was shortened by 2 bases and J by 2 bases, with 12 bases between the two germline ends. The CDR3 DNA is TGTGCCAGCAGCTTAGAAGCGGGCCGTCAAGAGACCCAGTACTTC. Its protein product is CASSLEAGRQETQYF.

This chain's CDR3 is CASVNLGQEAFF. The DNA for the CDR3 is TGTGCCAGCGTTAATCTGGGACAGGAAGCTTTCTTT. The chain uses TRBV19 and TRBJ1-1; 7 nucleotides line up with TRBD1. The CDR3 is 12 amino acids. The germline gives CDR1 LNHDA, CDR2 SQIVND (reference sequence). V was clipped by 9 bases and J by 8 bases; unmatched bases: 9.

The chain couples TRBV29-1 to TRBJ2-7; D might be TRBD1 (5 bases). Trimming took off 4 bases at V and 5 bases at J, with 15 bases between the two ends. CDR3 length: 13 amino acids. CDR1 is SQVTM, CDR2 ANQGSEA, per germline. The CDR3 DNA reads TGCAGCGTTGTCGATCCCAGGGCCCACGAGCAGTACTTC. Encoded protein: CSVVDPRAHEQYF.

V gene TRBV28 combines with J gene TRBJ2-7, with 14 positions matching TRBD2. CDR3 size: 17 residues. The ends lost 2 bases at V and 2 bases at J; junction bases unmatched: 5. Germline V gives CDR1 MDHEN, CDR2 SYDVKM. CDR3 nucleotides: TGTGCCAGCAGTTTAGGAGGACTAGCGGGGGGAGCCTACGAGCAGTACTTC. Its protein is CASSLGGLAGGAYEQYF.

The table lists this clone with a count of one. The chain couples TRBV19 to TRBJ1-2; 9 positions match TRBD1. This CDR3 is 13 amino acids long. Per the germline V gene, CDR1 is LNHDA and CDR2 is SQIVND (reference sequence). The J segment lost 7 bases and the V segment lost 6 bases, leaving 6 bases of the junction unmatched. CDR3 amino acids: CASRRGQGTGYTF. CDR3 DNA: TGTGCCAGTAGGAGGGGACAGGGAACTGGCTACACCTTC.

The genes are TRBV19 and TRBJ2-5; 7 bases match TRBD1. Germline CDR1 LNHDA, CDR2 SQIVND (reference sequence). CDR3 length: 15 residues. The V and J ends lost 2 bases and 2 bases, in that order; junction bases with no gene match: 5. The CDR3, as DNA: TGTGCCAGTAGTATAACCGGGACAGCTCAAGAGACCCAGTACTTC. Its translation: CASSITGTAQETQYF. The variable domain in full, with the rest retrieved from reference TRBV19 and TRBJ2-5, is DGGITQSPKYLFRKEGQNVTLSCEQNLNHDAMYWYRQDPGQGLRLIYYSQIVNDFQKGDIAEGYSVSREKKESFPLTVTSAQKNPTAFYLCASSITGTAQETQYFGPGTRLLVL.

Note on this clone: Mismatch with germline at one junction end may stem from a read error. The chain carries TRBV7-7 and TRBJ2-3; perhaps TRBD2 as D (5 bases). The CDR3 has 13 residues. CDR1 and CDR2 (germline): SSHAT, FNYEAQ (reference sequence). The CDR3 loop is CASSLAEGDTQYF. CDR3 coding DNA: TGTGCTAGCAGCTTAGCCGAGGGAGATACGCAGTATTTT.